This note documents a single T cell receptor beta chain sequence. The donors, aged about 6 to 100, were healthy Caucasians from Russia. The sample comes from a study of blood T cells in healthy people across ages. Germline-derived CDR1 and CDR2 are SNHLY and FYNNEI. V lost 3 bases and J lost 4, with 13 bases in between. The CDR3 runs to 15 residues. A second about 6 to 12 cycle PCR used barcoded and J-beta primers. From the 5' RACE reads, TCRdb called clonotypes with MiXCR, one entry per CDR3 protein. The data show about 570,000 distinct CDR3 sequences, 27% seen once. The sequence came from a woman between 65 and 79 years old in good health. V is TRBV2 and J is TRBJ1-5, with D possibly matching TRBD1 (6 bases). The sequenced sample consisted of blood. CDR3 residues: CASSDRMDRNQPQHF. The CDR3 DNA sequence: TGTGCCAGCAGTGATAGGATGGACAGAAATCAGCCCCAGCATTTT.